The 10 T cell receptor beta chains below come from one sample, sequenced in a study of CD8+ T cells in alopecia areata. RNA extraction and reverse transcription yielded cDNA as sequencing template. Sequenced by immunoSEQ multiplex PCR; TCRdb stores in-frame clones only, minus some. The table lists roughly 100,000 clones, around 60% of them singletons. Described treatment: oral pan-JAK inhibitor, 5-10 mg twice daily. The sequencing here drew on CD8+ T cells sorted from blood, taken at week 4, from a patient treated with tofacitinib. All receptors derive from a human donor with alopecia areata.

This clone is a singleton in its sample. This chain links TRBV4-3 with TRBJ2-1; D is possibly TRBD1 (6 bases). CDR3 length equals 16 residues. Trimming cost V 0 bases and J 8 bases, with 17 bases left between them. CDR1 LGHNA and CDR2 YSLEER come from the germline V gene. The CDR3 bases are TGCGCCAGCAGCCAAGATGTGAGAGGGGGTACTCATGAGCAGTTCTTC. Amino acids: CASSQDVRGGTHEQFF.

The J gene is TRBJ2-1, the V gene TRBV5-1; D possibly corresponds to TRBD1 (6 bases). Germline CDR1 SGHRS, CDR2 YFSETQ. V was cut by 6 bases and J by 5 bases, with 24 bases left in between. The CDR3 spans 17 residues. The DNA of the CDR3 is TGCGCCAGCATCGGACAGTCCCCCGCCCGAGGCGACAATGAGCAGTTCTTC. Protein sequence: CASIGQSPARGDNEQFF.

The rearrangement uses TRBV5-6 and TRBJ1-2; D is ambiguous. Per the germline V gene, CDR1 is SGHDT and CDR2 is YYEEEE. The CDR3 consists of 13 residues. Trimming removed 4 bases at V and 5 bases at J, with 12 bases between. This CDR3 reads CASSPWGVYGYTF. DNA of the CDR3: TGTGCCAGCAGCCCGTGGGGTGTGTATGGCTACACCTTC.

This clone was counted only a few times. The CDR3 region is CAWSVGAGELFF. The CDR3 bases are TGTGCCTGGAGTGTGGGGGCCGGGGAGCTGTTTTTT. This chain uses TRBV30 with TRBJ2-2; D tentatively fits TRBD1 or TRBD2 (5 bases each). The CDR3 covers 12 residues. The V end lost 0 bases, the J end lost 6 bases, and 5 bases lay between the germline ends. Germline V gives CDR1 GTSNPN, CDR2 SVGIG (reference sequence).

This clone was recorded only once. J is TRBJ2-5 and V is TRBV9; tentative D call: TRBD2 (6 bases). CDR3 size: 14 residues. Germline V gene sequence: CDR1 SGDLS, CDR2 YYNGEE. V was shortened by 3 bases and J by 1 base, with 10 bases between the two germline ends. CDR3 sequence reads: CASSAGGIQETQYF. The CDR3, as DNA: TGTGCCAGCAGCGCGGGCGGGATCCAAGAGACCCAGTACTTC.

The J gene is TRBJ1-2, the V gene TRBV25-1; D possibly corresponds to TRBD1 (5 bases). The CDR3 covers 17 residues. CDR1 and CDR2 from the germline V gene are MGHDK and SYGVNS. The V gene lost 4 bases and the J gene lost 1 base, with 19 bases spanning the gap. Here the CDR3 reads CASSGWEKGELNYGYTF. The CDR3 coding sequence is TGTGCCAGCAGTGGTTGGGAGAAAGGGGAGCTTAACTATGGCTACACCTTC.

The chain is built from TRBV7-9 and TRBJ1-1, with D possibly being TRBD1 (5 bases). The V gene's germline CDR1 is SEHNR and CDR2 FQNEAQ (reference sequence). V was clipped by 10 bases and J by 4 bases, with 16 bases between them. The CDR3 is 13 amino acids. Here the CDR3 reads CATPGEGSTEAFF. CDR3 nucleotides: TGTGCCACCCCCGGTGAGGGGAGCACTGAAGCTTTCTTT.

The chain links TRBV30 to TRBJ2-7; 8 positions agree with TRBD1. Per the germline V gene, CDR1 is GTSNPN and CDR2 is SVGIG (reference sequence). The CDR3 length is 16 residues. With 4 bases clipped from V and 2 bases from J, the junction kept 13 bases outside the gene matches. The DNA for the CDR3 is TGTGCCTGGACTCCACTCCCCGGGACAGGAACCTACGAGCAGTACTTC. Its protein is CAWTPLPGTGTYEQYF.

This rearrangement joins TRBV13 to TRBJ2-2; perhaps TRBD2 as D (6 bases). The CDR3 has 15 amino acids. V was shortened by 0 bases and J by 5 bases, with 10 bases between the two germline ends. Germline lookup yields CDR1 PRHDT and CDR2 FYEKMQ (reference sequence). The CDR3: CASSLGGSGTGELFF. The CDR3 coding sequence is TGTGCCAGCAGCTTAGGCGGGAGTGGTACCGGGGAGCTGTTTTTT. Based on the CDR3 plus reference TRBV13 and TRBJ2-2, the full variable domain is AAGVIQSPRHLIKEKRETATLKCYPIPRHDTVYWYQQGPGQDPQFLISFYEKMQSDKGSIPDRFSAQQFSDYHSELNMSSLELGDSALYFCASSLGGSGTGELFFGEGSRLTVL.

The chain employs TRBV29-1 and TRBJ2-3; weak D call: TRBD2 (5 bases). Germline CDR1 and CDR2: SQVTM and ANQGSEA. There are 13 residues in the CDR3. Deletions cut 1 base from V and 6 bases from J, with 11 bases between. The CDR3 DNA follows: TGCAGCGTTGAAGGTCTAACGGGGGATACGCAGTATTTT. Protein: CSVEGLTGDTQYF.